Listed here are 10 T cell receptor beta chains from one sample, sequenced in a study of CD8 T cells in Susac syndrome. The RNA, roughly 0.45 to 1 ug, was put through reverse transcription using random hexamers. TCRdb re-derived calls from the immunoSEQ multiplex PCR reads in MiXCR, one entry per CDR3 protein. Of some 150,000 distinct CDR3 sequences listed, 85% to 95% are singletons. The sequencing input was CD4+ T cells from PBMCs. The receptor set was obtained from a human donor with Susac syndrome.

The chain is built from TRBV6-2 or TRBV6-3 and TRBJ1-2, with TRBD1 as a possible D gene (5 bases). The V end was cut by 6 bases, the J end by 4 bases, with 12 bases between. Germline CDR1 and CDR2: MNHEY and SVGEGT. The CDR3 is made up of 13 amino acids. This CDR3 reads CASSRRALYGYTF. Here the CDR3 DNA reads TGTGCCAGCAGCCGCAGGGCGCTCTATGGCTACACCTTC.

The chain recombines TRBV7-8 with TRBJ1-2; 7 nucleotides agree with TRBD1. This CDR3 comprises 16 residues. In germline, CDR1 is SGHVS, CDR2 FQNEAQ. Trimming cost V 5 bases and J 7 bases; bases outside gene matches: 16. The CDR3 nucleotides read TGTGCCAGCAGCCCATCCCGGGACAGCCTCTATGGTGGCTACACCTTC. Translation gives CASSPSRDSLYGGYTF.

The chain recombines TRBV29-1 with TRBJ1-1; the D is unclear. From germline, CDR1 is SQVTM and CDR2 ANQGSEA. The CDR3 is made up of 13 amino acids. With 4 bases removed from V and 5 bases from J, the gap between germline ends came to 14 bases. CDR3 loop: CSVGVPGRTEAFF. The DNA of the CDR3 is TGCAGCGTTGGGGTCCCCGGGCGGACTGAAGCTTTCTTT.

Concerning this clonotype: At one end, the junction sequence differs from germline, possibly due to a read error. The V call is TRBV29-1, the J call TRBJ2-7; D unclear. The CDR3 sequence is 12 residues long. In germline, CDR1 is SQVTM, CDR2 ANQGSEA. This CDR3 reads CSVAVSRGDLDF. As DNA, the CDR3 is TGCAGCGTTGCCGTGTCGCGTGGGGATTTGGACTTC.

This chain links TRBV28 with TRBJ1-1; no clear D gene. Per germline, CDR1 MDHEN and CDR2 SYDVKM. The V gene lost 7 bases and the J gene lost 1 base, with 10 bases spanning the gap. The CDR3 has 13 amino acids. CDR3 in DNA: TGTGCCAGCATAGTAGGCCAGAACACTGAAGCTTTCTTT. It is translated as CASIVGQNTEAFF.

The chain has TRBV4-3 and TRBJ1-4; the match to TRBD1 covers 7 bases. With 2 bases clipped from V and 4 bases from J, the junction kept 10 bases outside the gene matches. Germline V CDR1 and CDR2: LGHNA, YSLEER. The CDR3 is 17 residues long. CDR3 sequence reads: CASSQPSWGTDNEKLFF. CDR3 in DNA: TGCGCCAGCAGCCAACCATCATGGGGGACAGATAATGAAAAACTGTTTTTT.

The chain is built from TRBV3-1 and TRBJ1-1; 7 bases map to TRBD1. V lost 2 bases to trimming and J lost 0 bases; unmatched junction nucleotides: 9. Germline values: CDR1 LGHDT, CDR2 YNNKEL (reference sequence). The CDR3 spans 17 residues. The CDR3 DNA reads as TGTGCCAGCAGCCAACATTTTGGGGACAGACTGAACACTGAAGCTTTCTTT. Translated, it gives CASSQHFGDRLNTEAFF.

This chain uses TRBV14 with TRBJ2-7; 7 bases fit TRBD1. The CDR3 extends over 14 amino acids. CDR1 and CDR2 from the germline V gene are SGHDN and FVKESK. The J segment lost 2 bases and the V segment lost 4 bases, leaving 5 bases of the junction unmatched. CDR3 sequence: CASSRGQAAYEQYF. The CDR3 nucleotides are TGTGCCAGCAGCCGAGGACAGGCCGCCTACGAGCAGTACTTC.

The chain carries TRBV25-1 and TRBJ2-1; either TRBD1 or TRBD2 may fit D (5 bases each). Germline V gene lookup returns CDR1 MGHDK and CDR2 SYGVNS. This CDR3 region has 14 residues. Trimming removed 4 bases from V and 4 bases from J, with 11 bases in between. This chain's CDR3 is CASSVEWGYNEQFF. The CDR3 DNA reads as TGTGCCAGCAGTGTTGAGTGGGGGTACAATGAGCAGTTCTTC.

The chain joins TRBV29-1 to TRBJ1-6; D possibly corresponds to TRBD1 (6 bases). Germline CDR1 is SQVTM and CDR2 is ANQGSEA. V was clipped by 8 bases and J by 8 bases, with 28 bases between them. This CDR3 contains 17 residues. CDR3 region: CSSPPGTCPAVDSPLHF. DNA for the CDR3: TGCAGCTCCCCACCCGGGACATGCCCGGCGGTTGATTCACCCCTCCACTTT.